The 2 T cell receptor beta chains below were found in one sample sequenced in a study of metastatic and nonmetastatic thyroid tumors. TCRdb re-called clones via MiXCR from the PCR reads. Of 14,000 to 15,000 clones listed, 20% to 25% were seen once; the top ten hold around 7.2%. No patient received treatment before thyroid surgery. Sequences were obtained from tumor tissue. All receptors derive from a female donor with papillary thyroid cancer or a benign thyroid nodule (not recorded which). Some clones in this sample may be carry-over from other donors' samples.

In regard to this clone: The junction differs from germline at one of its ends, possibly a read error. The chain has TRBV4-1 and TRBJ2-3, with D maybe TRBD2 (7 bases). Germline lookup yields CDR1 MGHRA and CDR2 YSYEKL. The CDR3 sequence is 19 residues long. This chain's CDR3 is CASKQGDGRLAAITHTQYF. The CDR3 coding sequence is TGCGCCAGCAAACAGGGAGACGGTAGACTAGCCGCTATCACACATACGCAGTATTTT.

By share, this clone counts as medium-sized. The rearrangement joins TRBV3-1 to TRBJ2-2; D unclear. CDR1 and CDR2 (germline): LGHDT, YNNKEL (reference sequence). The CDR3 runs 15 residues. V lost 4 bases and J 2 bases, leaving 11 bases between the germline ends. The CDR3 DNA reads as TGTGCCAGCAGCCCGCCCCGGTCCAACACCGGGGAGCTGTTTTTT. Translation: CASSPPRSNTGELFF.